Following are 17 T cell receptor beta chains from one sample sequenced in a study of CD4 and CD8 cells across lung adenocarcinoma regions. TCRdb redid the calling of the PCR reads with MiXCR, one entry per CDR3 protein. This sample has approximately 19,000 distinct CDR3 sequences, with roughly half found just once. Sequencing was performed on CD8+ T cells from the center of a lung tumor. All receptors derive from a female donor with lung adenocarcinoma. The CD4 and CD8 labels of this study may be unreliable.

This clonotype is large. For the CDR3, the DNA is TGTGCCAGCAAAACATGGGACTCCCGCAATGAGCAGTTCTTC. This translates into CASKTWDSRNEQFF. V usage is TRBV6-1 and J usage is TRBJ2-1; tentative D call: TRBD2 (6 bases). V gave up 7 bases and J gave up 6 bases, with 16 bases separating them. CDR1 is MNHNS, CDR2 SASEGT, per germline. The CDR3 has 14 residues.

Judged by abundance, this clonotype is medium-sized. The chain employs TRBV6-5 and TRBJ2-4; D is uncertain. This CDR3 is built from 14 residues. Germline assignment: CDR1 MNHEY and CDR2 SVGAGI. Trimming pared 3 bases from V and 6 bases from J, leaving 12 bases between. The CDR3 DNA follows: TGTGCCAGCAGTTATTCGGCGGAGATAAACATTCAGTACTTC. Residues: CASSYSAEINIQYF.

The rearrangement links TRBV12-3 or TRBV12-4 to TRBJ2-5, with 7 positions matching TRBD1. The J call is uncertain, as TRBJ2-7 better fits the DNA end. The length of the CDR3 is 14 residues. CDR3 in DNA: TGTGCCAGCAGTTCGGGACAGTTACTCTACGAGCAGTACTTC. Translation gives CASSSGQLLYEQYF.

The V gene is TRBV6-1, the J gene TRBJ2-1; weak D call: TRBD1 (5 bases). The J call is doubtful: the DNA matches TRBJ2-7 better. This CDR3 spans 14 amino acids. Germline values: CDR1 MNHNS, CDR2 SASEGT. CDR3 residues: CASSQENRILGQYF. The CDR3 coding sequence is TGTGCCAGCAGCCAAGAGAACAGGATTTTGGGGCAGTACTTC.

This clonotype was recorded at least ten times. The chain has TRBV6-1 and TRBJ1-6; D is unresolved. Per germline, CDR1 MNHNS and CDR2 SASEGT. The ends were cut back, 6 bases at V and 7 bases at J, with 7 bases in the middle. This CDR3 spans 12 amino acids. The CDR3 here is CASSHPNSPLHF. The DNA for the CDR3 is TGTGCCAGCAGCCATCCCAATTCACCCCTCCACTTT.

This clonotype is categorized as large. V gene TRBV12-3 or TRBV12-4 combines with J gene TRBJ2-5; 10 bases match TRBD2. V shed 1 base and J 2 bases; nucleotides not matched to a gene: 7. The CDR3 extends over 17 amino acids. DNA for the CDR3: TGTGCCAGCAGTTTAGGAGGGCTAGCGGGAGATCAAGAGACCCAGTACTTC. Translated: CASSLGGLAGDQETQYF.

The chain joins TRBV10-1 to TRBJ2-5, with TRBD2 matching 14 bases. Germline CDR1 WNHNN, CDR2 SYGVQD (reference sequence). The CDR3 covers 17 residues. J gave up 4 bases and V 0 bases, and 4 bases lay outside the gene matches. CDR3 amino acids: CASSESKGLAGVETQYF. The CDR3 DNA is TGCGCCAGCAGTGAGTCGAAGGGACTAGCGGGAGTAGAGACCCAGTACTTC.

The CDR3 region is CAPWMTNRRETQYF. CDR3 DNA sequence: TGCGCCCCCTGGATGACAAACAGAAGAGAGACCCAGTACTTC. V and J are TRBV10-1 and TRBJ2-1; D is unresolved. The DNA matches TRBJ2-5 better at its end, which makes the J call doubtful. The CDR3 spans 14 residues. Germline CDR1 is WNHNN and CDR2 is SYGVQD (reference sequence).

Worth noting for this clonotype: At one end the junction does not follow the germline gene, possibly because of a read error. The chain carries TRBV27 and TRBJ2-4; D unresolved. The CDR3 loop spans 12 amino acids. Germline values: CDR1 MNHEY, CDR2 SMNVEV (reference sequence). The CDR3 region has the DNA TGTGCCGGGCGGTCCGCCAAAAATATTCAGTACTTC. Translated, it gives CAGRSAKNIQYF.

The V gene is TRBV3-1, the J gene TRBJ2-5; 16 nucleotides match TRBD2. The J call may be in error: the DNA end matches TRBJ2-7 better. The CDR3 runs 16 residues. CDR1 is LGHDT and CDR2 is YNNKEL in the germline V gene (reference sequence). The CDR3 loop reads CASSLGLAGGSLEQYF. The CDR3 coding sequence is TGTGCCAGCAGCCTGGGACTAGCGGGAGGGTCGCTCGAGCAGTACTTC.

Comment on this clonotype: Compared with germline, one end of the junction differs, possibly owing to a read error. This rearrangement joins TRBV6-1 to TRBJ2-3, with TRBD1 identical over 8 bases. The CDR3 consists of 14 residues. In germline, CDR1 is MNHNS, CDR2 SASEGT. The CDR3 bases are TGTGCCGGCAGGGGGCTGTGGTCATCAGACATGCAGTATTTC. Translation gives CAGRGLWSSDMQYF.

With regard to this clonotype: The junction departs from the called germline gene at one end, perhaps through a read error. The V call is TRBV14, the J call TRBJ2-6; either TRBD1 or TRBD2 may supply D (5 bases each). Germline CDR1 reads SGHDN; CDR2 reads FVKESK. The CDR3 has 16 amino acids. CDR3 nucleotides: TGTGCCAGCAGCCTTGGCGGGTACTCTGGGGCCAACGAGCAGTCTTTC. This encodes CASSLGGYSGANEQSF. The variable domain in full, completed from reference TRBV14 and TRBJ2-6, reads EAGVTQFPSHSVIEKGQTVTLRCDPISGHDNLYWYRRVMGKEIKFLLHFVKESKQDESGMPNNRFLAERTGGTYSTLKVQPAELEDSGVYFCASSLGGYSGANEQSFGAGSRLTVL.

The sample holds one count of this clonotype. The chain carries TRBV27 and TRBJ2-3; possibly TRBD1 or TRBD2 for D (6 bases each). The last part of the DNA fits TRBJ2-7 better; the J call may be wrong. The CDR3 is made up of 15 amino acids. CDR1 is MNHEY and CDR2 is SMNVEV in the germline V gene (reference sequence). CDR3 loop: CAGGHGGGVKDTQYF. The CDR3 bases are TGTGCCGGGGGGCACGGGGGCGGAGTCAAAGATACGCAGTACTTC.

The chain recombines TRBV6-1 with TRBJ2-5; 13 positions agree with TRBD2. The J segment lost 10 bases and the V segment lost 6 bases, leaving 5 bases of the junction unmatched. Germline CDR1 is MNHNS and CDR2 is SASEGT. The CDR3 totals 13 residues. CDR3: CASRGLAGVNQYF. The CDR3 DNA sequence: TGTGCCAGCAGAGGACTAGCGGGAGTGAACCAGTACTTC.

J is TRBJ1-2 and V is TRBV6-1, with a tentative D call TRBD1 (6 bases). CDR3 size: 14 residues. Germline lookup yields CDR1 MNHNS and CDR2 SASEGT. V was trimmed by 5 bases and J by 1 base, leaving 11 bases between them. The CDR3 nucleotides are TGTGCCAGCAGTCAGGACAGAAATAACTATGGCTACACCTTC. Protein: CASSQDRNNYGYTF.

This clonotype was found a few times. The CDR3 coding sequence is TGTGCCAGCAGTGAAAGGGGGGACAACACAGATACGCAGTATTTT. It translates to CASSERGDNTDTQYF. This rearrangement joins TRBV6-1 to TRBJ2-3; D possibly uses TRBD1 or TRBD2 (6 bases each). V was clipped by 2 bases and J by 2 bases, with 11 bases between them. Germline lookup yields CDR1 MNHNS and CDR2 SASEGT. There are 15 residues in the CDR3.

With regard to this clonotype: One end of the junction is discordant with germline, which a read error may explain. The chain links TRBV27 to TRBJ1-1; D not certain. Germline CDR1 and CDR2: MNHEY and SMNVEV (reference sequence). The CDR3 totals 11 residues. The CDR3: CACSSHTGYFF. The CDR3 DNA follows: TGTGCCTGCAGTTCTCACACTGGCTACTTCTTT.